The sequence of this TCR beta chain was determined in a study of blood T cell repertoires in COVID-19. Study summary: There were acute and convalescent COVID-19 samples, and they came from the United States, Italy and Spain. PBMCs, B-cell-depleted T cells, or T cells provided the cDNA or gDNA that made up the material.

Authors' analysis steps: Nucleated cell counts were estimated from reference gene primer amplification. Repertoires were generated with immunoSEQ multiplex PCR, while TCRdb's copy carries only in-frame clones and drops some. V and J calls plus clone size are reproduced from that table; the DNA served to infer D and trimming. The sample includes roughly 100,000 clones, roughly 80% of them seen just once. This CDR3 region has 16 residues. Looked up from germline, CDR1 is LGHNA and CDR2 is YSLEER. V shed 1 base, J shed 5 bases, and the junction held 9 bases outside the gene matches. This receptor was taken from a man aged 60-69 years with acute or convalescent COVID-19. The chain has TRBV4-3 and TRBJ2-5; 8 bases agree with TRBD1. The specimen sequenced was peripheral blood. CDR3 in amino acids: CASSQVGTGGRETQYF. CDR3 in DNA: TGCGCCAGCAGCCAAGTTGGTACAGGGGGTAGGGAGACCCAGTACTTC.